This T cell receptor (beta chain) was documented in a study of T cell responses to AZD1222 COVID-19 vaccine. Whole-study findings and limits: An increase in Spike-specific TCR breadth and depth was observed after two AZD1222 doses.

To note about this clone: The antigen is undetermined.

The repertoire was sequenced with immunoSEQ multiplex PCR; TCRdb's copy has only in-frame clones and lacks some. The sample consists of about 150,000 clones, around nine tenths of them appearing once. The V end was cut by 3 bases, the J end by 3 bases, with 9 bases between. The CDR3 has 14 residues. In germline, CDR1 is MDHEN, CDR2 SYDVKM. The rearrangement uses TRBV28 and TRBJ1-3; maybe TRBD1 (5 bases). The source was peripheral blood, collected on day 0 of AZD1222 vaccination. The sequence was obtained from an adult in good health. CDR3 sequence reads: CASSLGGGGNTIYF. CDR3 in DNA: TGTGCCAGCAGTTTGGGGGGAGGTGGAAACACCATATATTTT.